This TCR beta chain was recovered during a study of regulatory T cells in long-lasting Graves disease. As for the study in general: Disease was considered persistent Graves' disease after over 5 years of antithyroid drugs (with positive TSH receptor antibodies).

Time point here: persistent/refractory GD, antithyroid drugs over 5 years with positive TRAb. Isolated PBMC RNA provided the starting material for the TCR library. Notes on the study in general: Persistent Graves' patients had lower TCR diversity than newly diagnosed ones. Few sampled subjects may have lowered accuracy.

Notes on this clonotype: What it binds is unknown.

CDR3-region Arm-PCR and iRepertoire HTBI primers produced the TCR beta libraries. One entry per CDR3 protein, called by TCRdb with MiXCR from the multiplex PCR reads. The sample contains roughly 400,000 distinct CDR3 sequences, 20% to 25% of which appear only once. The receptor was isolated from a female donor with Graves disease. Sequenced material: peripheral blood mononuclear cells (PBMCs), taken when the disease was refractory, from a patient treated with antithyroid drugs.

CDR3 sequence (DNA): TGTGCCAGCAGGGGTCGGGACAGATACACAGATACGCAGTATTTT. Amino acid sequence: CASRGRDRYTDTQYF. The genes are TRBV12-3 or TRBV12-4 and TRBJ2-3; 7 bases map to TRBD1. The V and J ends lost 6 bases and 2 bases, in that order; junction bases with no gene match: 8. The CDR3 is made up of 15 amino acids.